This is a list of T cell receptor beta chains from one sample in a study of T cell changes during pregnancy in multiple sclerosis. Assay used: immunoSEQ multiplex PCR; TCRdb lists only in-frame clones, some missing. The table lists 55,000 to 65,000 clones, about 92% of them singletons. Specimen: peripheral blood, collected in the first trimester of pregnancy. The receptors shown here come from a female donor in good health, enrolled as a control in a pregnancy study. The CDR3 runs from the conserved cysteine through the conserved F or W. Fields, in order: J gene, D gene, V gene, clone size, CDR3 DNA, CDR3 protein. A D gene is named only where the DNA matches it firmly. The listing skips clone size in some rows; elsewhere it reads once, few, many or a size class.

>TRBJ2-1|.|TRBV28|.
TGTGCCAGCTACTCCGGGACTTACAATGAGCAGTTCTTC
CASYSGTYNEQFF
>TRBJ2-6|TRBD1|TRBV6-5|.
TGTGCCAGCAGTTACGGACAGGCTGGGGCCAACGTCCTGACTTTC
CASSYGQAGANVLTF
>TRBJ1-2|TRBD1|TRBV18|few
TGTGCCAGCTCACAGGGGGCGATTGACTATGGCTACACCTTC
CASSQGAIDYGYTF
>TRBJ2-2|.|TRBV28|.
TGTGCCAGCTCATTCTACGTGAACACCGGGGAGCTGTTTTTT
CASSFYVNTGELFF
>TRBJ2-5|.|TRBV28|.
.
CASSSSTSRRETQYF
>TRBJ2-4|TRBD1|TRBV11-2|.
TGTGCCAGCAGCTTAGGTATAGGGACAGGGGAATTTCAGTACTTC
CASSLGIGTGEFQYF
>TRBJ2-5|TRBD2|TRBV5-4|.
TGTGCCAGCAGCCGAGGACTAGCGGAAGAGACCCAGTACTTC
CASSRGLAEETQYF
>TRBJ2-3|TRBD1|TRBV9|once
TGTGCCAGCAGCGCCTCCGGGACAGGGGAGCCAGATACGCAGTATTTT
CASSASGTGEPDTQYF
>TRBJ2-3|TRBD2|TRBV11-2|.
TGTGCCAGCAGCTTAGTAGCGGGGGTTAGCACAGATACGCAGTATTTT
CASSLVAGVSTDTQYF
>TRBJ2-1|.|TRBV11-1|.
TGTGCCAGCAGCTTTTCCCGTGGGGCGGCGTTCTTC
CASSFSRGAAFF
>TRBJ2-1|TRBD2|TRBV30|.
TGTGCCTGGAGTGGACTAGCGGGGGGTCCCTACAATGAGCAGTTCTTC
CAWSGLAGGPYNEQFF
>TRBJ2-1|TRBD1|TRBV18|.
TGTGCCAGCTCATCGACAGGGGCCTACAATGAGCAGTTCTTC
CASSSTGAYNEQFF
>TRBJ1-1|TRBD1|TRBV4-3|.
TGCGCCAGCAGTCAAGACAGGGCGAGGACTGAAGCTTTCTTT
CASSQDRARTEAFF
>TRBJ2-7|.|TRBV30|.
TGTGCCTGGAGTCCCGGGACTTCAGAGCAGTACTTC
CAWSPGTSEQYF
>TRBJ2-3|.|TRBV6-6|.
TGTGCCAGCGGAGGGAACAGCGTGACAGATACGCAGTATTTT
CASGGNSVTDTQYF
>TRBJ2-1|.|TRBV5-6|.
TGTGCCAGCAGCACCGCAGGGCCCTCCTACAATGAGCAGTTCTTC
CASSTAGPSYNEQFF
>TRBJ2-7|TRBD1|TRBV30|.
TGTGCCTGGAGTGAAATGCAGGGGGAATGGTACGAGCAGTACTTC
CAWSEMQGEWYEQYF
>TRBJ1-1|TRBD1|TRBV5-1|.
TGCGCCAGCAGCTTGGAGGGACAGCCCTACACTGAAGCTTTCTTT
CASSLEGQPYTEAFF
>TRBJ2-7|TRBD2|TRBV7-8|.
TGTGCCAGCAGCTTATATACGGGAGGGGGCTACGAGCAGTACTTC
CASSLYTGGGYEQYF
>TRBJ2-7|.|TRBV30|.
TGTGCCTGGAGTGCGACTTCTCCCCATGACTACGAGCAGTACTTC
CAWSATSPHDYEQYF
>TRBJ1-6|TRBD1|TRBV9|.
TGTGCCAGCGGGGACAGAACGGAATATAATTCACCCCTCCACTTT
CASGDRTEYNSPLHF
>TRBJ2-6|TRBD2|TRBV28|.
TGTGCCAGCACTAGACTAGCGGGGCTCAGCTCTGGGGCCAACGTCCTGACTTTC
CASTRLAGLSSGANVLTF
>TRBJ1-2|.|TRBV5-4|.
TGTGCCAGCAGCTTTAGGGGTGGCGATGGCTACACCTTC
CASSFRGGDGYTF
>TRBJ1-3|.|TRBV13|.
TGTGCCAGCAGCTTAGCGGTGAGCTCTGGAAACACCATATATTTT
CASSLAVSSGNTIYF
>TRBJ1-1|.|TRBV4-1|.
TGCGCCAGCAGCTCCCACCAGACAGGCCTGAACACTGAAGCTTTCTTT
CASSSHQTGLNTEAFF
>TRBJ2-1|TRBD2|TRBV7-9|.
TGTGCCAGCAGGAGCCTATCTAGCGGAAGTGGGAGGGAGCAGTTCTTC
CASRSLSSGSGREQFF
>TRBJ2-3|TRBD2|TRBV7-2|.
TGTGCCAGCAGCTTCTTCGGAAGGAGCGGGGGACTCACAGATACGCAGTATTTT
CASSFFGRSGGLTDTQYF
>TRBJ1-5|.|TRBV5-5|.
TGTGCCAGCAGCTTGGCCGGGGGGCGCTATCAGCCCCAGCATTTT
CASSLAGGRYQPQHF
>TRBJ2-2|.|TRBV6-5|.
TGTGCCAGCAGTTACTCCGCAGCGAACACCGGGGAGCTGTTTTTT
CASSYSAANTGELFF
>TRBJ2-7|.|TRBV7-8|.
TGTGCCAGCAGCTTAGTGCAGAACGAGCAGTACTTC
CASSLVQNEQYF
>TRBJ2-7|TRBD1|TRBV18|.
TGTGCCAGCTCACGGCCGGGGACAGGGTCCTACGAGCAGTACTTC
CASSRPGTGSYEQYF
>TRBJ2-1|.|TRBV11-3|.
TGTGCCAGCCCCGCGGTAAAGCAGTTCTTC
CASPAVKQFF
>TRBJ2-3|.|TRBV21-1|.
TGTGCCAGCAGCACCGAGCGGGAGTCAGGATTCACAGATACGCAGTATTTT
CASSTERESGFTDTQYF
>TRBJ1-6|.|TRBV14|.
TGTGCCAGCAGCCAAGCTGGGGGGGGAGCGGGTTCACCCCTCCACTTT
CASSQAGGGAGSPLHF
>TRBJ2-4|.|TRBV7-2|.
TGTGCCAGCAGCTTATATATACAAGAATTCATTCAGTACTTC
CASSLYIQEFIQYF
>TRBJ2-7|TRBD2|TRBV4-3|.
TGCGCCAGCAGCTGGACTAGCGGGAGGTCCTACGAGCAGTACTTC
CASSWTSGRSYEQYF